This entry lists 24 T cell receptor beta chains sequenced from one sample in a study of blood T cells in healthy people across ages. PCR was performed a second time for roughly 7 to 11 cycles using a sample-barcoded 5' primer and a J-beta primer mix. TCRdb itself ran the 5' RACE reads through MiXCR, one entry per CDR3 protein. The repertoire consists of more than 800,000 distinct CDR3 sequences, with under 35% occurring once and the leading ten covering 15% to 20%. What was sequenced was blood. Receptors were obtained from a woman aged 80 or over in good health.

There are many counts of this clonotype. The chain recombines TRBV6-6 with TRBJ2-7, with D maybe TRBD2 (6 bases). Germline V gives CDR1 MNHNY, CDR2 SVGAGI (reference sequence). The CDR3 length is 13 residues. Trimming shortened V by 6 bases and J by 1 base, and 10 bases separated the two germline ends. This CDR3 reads CASRELASYEQYF. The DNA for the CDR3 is TGTGCCAGCAGGGAGCTAGCGTCCTACGAGCAGTACTTC.

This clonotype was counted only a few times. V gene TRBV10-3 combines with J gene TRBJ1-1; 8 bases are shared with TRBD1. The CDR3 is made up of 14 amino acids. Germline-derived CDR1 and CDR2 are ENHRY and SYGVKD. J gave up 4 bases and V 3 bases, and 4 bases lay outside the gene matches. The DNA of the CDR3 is TGTGCCATCAGTGAACCCGGACAGGGCACTGAAGCTTTCTTT. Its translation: CAISEPGQGTEAFF.

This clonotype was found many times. CDR3 sequence reads: CASGPYQETQYF. The CDR3 DNA reads TGTGCCAGCGGACCGTACCAAGAGACCCAGTACTTC. J is TRBJ2-5 and V is TRBV2; D remains unclear. This CDR3 is built from 12 residues. Germline loops: CDR1 SNHLY, CDR2 FYNNEI. Trimming removed 8 bases from V and 0 bases from J, with 7 bases in between.

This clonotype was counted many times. In nucleotides, the CDR3 is TGTGCCAGCAGCTTAGTCGAGGTGAACACTGAAGCTTTCTTT. Its protein is CASSLVEVNTEAFF. The chain carries TRBV7-9 and TRBJ1-1, with unresolved D. The ends were cut back, 1 base at V and 0 bases at J, with 6 bases in the middle. Per germline, CDR1 SEHNR and CDR2 FQNEAQ (reference sequence). CDR3 size: 14 residues.

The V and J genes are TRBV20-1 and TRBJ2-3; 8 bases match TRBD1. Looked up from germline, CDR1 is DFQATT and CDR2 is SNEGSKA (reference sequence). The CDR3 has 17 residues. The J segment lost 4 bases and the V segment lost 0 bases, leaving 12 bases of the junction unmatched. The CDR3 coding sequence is TGCAGTGCTAGAGATCTACTGACAGGGGAATCGCCAGATACGCAGTATTTT. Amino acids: CSARDLLTGESPDTQYF.

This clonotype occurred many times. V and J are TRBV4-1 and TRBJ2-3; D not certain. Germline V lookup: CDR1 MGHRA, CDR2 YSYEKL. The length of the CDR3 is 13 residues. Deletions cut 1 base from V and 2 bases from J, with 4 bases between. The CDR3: CASSQVSTDTQYF. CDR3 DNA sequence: TGCGCCAGCAGCCAAGTTTCCACAGATACGCAGTATTTT.

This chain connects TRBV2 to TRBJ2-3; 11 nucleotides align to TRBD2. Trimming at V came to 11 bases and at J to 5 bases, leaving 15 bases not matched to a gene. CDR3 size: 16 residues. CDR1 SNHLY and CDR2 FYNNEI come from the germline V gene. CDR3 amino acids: CAGILTSGVVGDTQYF. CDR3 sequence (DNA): TGTGCCGGCATTCTGACTAGCGGGGTTGTTGGAGATACGCAGTATTTT.

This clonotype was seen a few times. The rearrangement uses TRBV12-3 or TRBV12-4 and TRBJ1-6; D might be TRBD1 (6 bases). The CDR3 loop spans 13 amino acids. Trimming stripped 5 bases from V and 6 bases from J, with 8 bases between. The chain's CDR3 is CASSKDSNSPLHF. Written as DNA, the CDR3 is TGTGCCAGCAGTAAGGACAGTAATTCACCCCTCCACTTT.

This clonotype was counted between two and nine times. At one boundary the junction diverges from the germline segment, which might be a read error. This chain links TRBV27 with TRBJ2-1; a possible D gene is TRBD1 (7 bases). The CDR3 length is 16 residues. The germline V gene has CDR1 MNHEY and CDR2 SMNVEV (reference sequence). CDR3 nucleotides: TGCGCCAGCAGTTTAAGAGAGGGGGCGGGAAGAAATGAGCAGTTCTTC. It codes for CASSLREGAGRNEQFF.

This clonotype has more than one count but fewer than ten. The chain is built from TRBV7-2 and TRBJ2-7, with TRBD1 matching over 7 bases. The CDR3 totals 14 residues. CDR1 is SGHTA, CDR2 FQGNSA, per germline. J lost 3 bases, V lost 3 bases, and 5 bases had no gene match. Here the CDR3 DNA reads TGTGCCAGCAGCTTCTACCGGGACAGCTACGAGCAGTACTTC. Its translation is CASSFYRDSYEQYF.

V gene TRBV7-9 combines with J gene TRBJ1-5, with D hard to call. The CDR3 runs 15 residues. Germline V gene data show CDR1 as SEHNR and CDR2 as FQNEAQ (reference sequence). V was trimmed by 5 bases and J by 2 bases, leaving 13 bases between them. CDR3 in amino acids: CASSPGGTRNQPQHF. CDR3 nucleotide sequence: TGTGCCAGCAGCCCCGGCGGAACTCGCAATCAGCCCCAGCATTTT.

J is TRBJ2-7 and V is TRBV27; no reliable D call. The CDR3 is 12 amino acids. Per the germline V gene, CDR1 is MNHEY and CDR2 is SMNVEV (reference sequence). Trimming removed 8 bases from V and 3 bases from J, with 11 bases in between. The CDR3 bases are TGTGCCAGCGGAGACGGAGTCTACGAGCAGTACTTC. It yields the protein CASGDGVYEQYF.

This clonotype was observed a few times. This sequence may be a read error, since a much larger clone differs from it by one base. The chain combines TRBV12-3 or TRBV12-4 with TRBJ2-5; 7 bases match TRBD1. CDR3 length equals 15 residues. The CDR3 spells CASSSRTGYEETRYF. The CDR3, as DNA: TGTGCCAGCAGTTCCAGGACAGGATACGAAGAGACCCGGTACTTC.

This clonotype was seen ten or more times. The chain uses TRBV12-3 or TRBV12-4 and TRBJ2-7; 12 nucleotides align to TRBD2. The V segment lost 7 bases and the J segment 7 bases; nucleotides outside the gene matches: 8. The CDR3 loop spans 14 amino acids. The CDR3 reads CASTLAGGPGEQYF. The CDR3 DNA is TGTGCCAGCACCCTAGCGGGGGGGCCCGGGGAGCAGTACTTC.

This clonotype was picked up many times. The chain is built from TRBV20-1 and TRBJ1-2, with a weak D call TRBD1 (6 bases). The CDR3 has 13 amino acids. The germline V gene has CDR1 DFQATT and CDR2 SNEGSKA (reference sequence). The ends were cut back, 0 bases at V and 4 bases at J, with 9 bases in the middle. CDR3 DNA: TGCAGTGCTAGAGATCAAGGGGGCTATGGCTACACCTTC. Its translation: CSARDQGGYGYTF.

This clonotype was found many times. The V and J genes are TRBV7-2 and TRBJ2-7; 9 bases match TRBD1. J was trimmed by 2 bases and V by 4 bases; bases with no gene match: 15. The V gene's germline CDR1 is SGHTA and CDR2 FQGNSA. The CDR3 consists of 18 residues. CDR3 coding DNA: TGTGCCAGCAGCTCCGCCGGGACAGGGTTGGGTACTCCCTACGAGCAGTACTTC. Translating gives CASSSAGTGLGTPYEQYF.

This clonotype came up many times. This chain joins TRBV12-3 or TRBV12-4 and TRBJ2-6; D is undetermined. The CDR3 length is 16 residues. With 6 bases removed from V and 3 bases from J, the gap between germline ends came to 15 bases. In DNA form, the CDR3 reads TGTGCCAGCAGGGGAAAGGGCCAGCTTGGGGCCAACGTCCTGACTTTC. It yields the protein CASRGKGQLGANVLTF.

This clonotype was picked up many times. The CDR3 region is CSARKASGYNEQFF. The CDR3 DNA sequence: TGCAGTGCTAGAAAGGCCAGCGGCTACAATGAGCAGTTCTTC. The chain has TRBV20-1 and TRBJ2-1; the D gene is possibly TRBD2 (5 bases). CDR1 is DFQATT and CDR2 is SNEGSKA in the germline V gene (reference sequence). The V end lost 2 bases, the J end lost 3 bases, and 11 bases lay between the germline ends. The CDR3 contains 14 residues.

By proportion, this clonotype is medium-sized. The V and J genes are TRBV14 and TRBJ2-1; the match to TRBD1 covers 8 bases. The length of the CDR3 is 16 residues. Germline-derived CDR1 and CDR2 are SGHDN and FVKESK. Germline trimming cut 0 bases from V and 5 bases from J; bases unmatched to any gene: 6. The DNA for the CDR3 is TGTGCCAGCAGCCAAGAACCTGGACAGGGAGACAATGAGCAGTTCTTC. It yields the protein CASSQEPGQGDNEQFF.

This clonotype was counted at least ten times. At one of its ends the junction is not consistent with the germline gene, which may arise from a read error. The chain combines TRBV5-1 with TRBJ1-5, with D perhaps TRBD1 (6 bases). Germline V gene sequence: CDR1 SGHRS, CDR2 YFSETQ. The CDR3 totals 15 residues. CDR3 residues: CASSWGQGSNQPQHF. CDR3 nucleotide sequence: TGTGCCAGCAGCTGGGGGCAGGGTAGCAATCAGCCCCAGCATTTT.

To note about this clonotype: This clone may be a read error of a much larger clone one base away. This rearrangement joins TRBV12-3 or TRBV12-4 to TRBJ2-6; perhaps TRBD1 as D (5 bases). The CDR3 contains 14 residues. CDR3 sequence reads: CASSLASGANVRTF. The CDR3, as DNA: TGTGCCAGCAGTTTGGCCTCTGGGGCCAACGTCCGGACTTTC.

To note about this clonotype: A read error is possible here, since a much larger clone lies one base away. DNA for the CDR3: TGTGCCAGCAGTAACCGGGGCAGGGAGGCAGATACGCAGTATTTT. It encodes CASSNRGREADTQYF. V gene TRBV12-3 or TRBV12-4 combines with J gene TRBJ2-3, with D possibly matching TRBD2 (6 bases). The CDR3 consists of 15 residues. V was shortened by 5 bases and J by 4 bases, with 16 bases between the two germline ends.

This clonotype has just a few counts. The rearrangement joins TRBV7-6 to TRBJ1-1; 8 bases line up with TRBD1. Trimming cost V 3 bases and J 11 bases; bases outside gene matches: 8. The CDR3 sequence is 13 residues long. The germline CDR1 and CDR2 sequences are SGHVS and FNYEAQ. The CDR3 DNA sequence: TGTGCCAGCAGCTTGGAGACAGGGGCCAGTGCTTTCTTT. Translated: CASSLETGASAFF.

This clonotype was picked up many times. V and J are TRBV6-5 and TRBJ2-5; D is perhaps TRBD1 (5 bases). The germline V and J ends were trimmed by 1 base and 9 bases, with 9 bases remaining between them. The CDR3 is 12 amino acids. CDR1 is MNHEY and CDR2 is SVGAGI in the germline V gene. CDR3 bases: TGTGCCAGCAGTTACTGGCAGGGTCCCCAGTACTTC. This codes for CASSYWQGPQYF.